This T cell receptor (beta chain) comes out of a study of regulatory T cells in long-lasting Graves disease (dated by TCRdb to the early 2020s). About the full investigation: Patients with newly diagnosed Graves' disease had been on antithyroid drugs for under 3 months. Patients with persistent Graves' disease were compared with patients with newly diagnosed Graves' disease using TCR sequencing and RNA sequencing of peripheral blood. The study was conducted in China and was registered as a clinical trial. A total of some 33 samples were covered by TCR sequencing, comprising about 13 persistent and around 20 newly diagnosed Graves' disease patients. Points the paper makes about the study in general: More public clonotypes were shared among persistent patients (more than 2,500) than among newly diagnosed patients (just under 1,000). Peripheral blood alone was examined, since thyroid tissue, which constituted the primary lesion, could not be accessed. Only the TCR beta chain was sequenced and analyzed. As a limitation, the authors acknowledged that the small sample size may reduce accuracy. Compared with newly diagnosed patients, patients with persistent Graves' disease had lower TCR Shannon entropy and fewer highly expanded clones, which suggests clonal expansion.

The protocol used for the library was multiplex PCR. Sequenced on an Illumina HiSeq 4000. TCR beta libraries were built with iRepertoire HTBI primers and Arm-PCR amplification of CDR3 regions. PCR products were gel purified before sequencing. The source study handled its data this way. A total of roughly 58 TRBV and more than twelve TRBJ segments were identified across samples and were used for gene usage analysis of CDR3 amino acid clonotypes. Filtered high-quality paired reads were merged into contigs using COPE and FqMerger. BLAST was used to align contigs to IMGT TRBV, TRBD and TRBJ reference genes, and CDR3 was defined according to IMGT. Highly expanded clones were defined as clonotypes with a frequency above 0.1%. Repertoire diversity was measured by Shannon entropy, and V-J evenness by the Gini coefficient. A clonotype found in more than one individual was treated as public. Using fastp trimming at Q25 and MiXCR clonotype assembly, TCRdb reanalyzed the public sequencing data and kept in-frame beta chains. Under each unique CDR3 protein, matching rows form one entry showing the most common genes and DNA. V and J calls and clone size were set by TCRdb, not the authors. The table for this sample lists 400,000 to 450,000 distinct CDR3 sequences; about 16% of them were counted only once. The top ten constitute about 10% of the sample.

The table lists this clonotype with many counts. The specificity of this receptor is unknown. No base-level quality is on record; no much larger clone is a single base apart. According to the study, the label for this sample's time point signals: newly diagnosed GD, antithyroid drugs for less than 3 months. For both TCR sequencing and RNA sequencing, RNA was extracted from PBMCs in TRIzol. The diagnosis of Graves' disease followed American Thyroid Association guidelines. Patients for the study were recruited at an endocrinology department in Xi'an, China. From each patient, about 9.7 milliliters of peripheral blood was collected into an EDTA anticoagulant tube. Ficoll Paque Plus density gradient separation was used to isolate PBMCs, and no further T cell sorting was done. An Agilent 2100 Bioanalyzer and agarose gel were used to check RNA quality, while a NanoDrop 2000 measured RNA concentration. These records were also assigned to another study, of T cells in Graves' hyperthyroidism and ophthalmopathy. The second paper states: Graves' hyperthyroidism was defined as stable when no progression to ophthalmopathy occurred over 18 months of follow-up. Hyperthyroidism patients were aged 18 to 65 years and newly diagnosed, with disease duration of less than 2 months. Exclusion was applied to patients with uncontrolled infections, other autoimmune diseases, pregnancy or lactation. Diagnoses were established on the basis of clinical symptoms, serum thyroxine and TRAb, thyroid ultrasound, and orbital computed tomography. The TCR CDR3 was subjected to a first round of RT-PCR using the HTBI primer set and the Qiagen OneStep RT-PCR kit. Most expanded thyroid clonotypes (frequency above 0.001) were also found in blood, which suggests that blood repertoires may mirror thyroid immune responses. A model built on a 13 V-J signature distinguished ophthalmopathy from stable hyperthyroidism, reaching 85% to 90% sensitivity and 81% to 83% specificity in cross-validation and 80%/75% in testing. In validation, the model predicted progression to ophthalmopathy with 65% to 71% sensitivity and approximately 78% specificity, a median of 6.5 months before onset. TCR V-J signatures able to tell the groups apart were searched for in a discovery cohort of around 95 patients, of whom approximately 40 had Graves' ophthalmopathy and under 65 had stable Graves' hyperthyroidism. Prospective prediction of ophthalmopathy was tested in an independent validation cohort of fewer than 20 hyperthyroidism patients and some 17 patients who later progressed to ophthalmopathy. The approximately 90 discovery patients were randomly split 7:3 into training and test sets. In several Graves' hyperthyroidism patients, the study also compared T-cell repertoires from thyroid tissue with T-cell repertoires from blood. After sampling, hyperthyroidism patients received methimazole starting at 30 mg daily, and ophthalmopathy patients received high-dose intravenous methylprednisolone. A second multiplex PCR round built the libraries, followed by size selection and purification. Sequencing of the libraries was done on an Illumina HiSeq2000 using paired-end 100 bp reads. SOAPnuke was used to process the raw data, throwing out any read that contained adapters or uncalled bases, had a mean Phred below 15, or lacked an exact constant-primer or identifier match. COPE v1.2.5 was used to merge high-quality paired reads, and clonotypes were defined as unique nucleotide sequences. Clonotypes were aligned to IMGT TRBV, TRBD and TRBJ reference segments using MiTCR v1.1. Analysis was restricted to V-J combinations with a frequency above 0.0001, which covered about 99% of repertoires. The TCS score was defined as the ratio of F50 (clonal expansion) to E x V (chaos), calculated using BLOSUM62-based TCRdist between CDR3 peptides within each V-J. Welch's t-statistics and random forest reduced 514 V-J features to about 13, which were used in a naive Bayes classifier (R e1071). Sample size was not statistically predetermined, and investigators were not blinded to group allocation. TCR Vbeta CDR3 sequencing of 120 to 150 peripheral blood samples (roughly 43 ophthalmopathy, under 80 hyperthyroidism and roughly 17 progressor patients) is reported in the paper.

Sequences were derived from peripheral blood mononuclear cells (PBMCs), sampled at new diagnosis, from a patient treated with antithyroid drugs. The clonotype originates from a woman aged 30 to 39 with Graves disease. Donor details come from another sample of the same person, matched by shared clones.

The CDR3 region: CASSPDREGDEQFF. The DNA sequence is as follows: TGTGCCAGCAGCCCCGACAGGGAAGGAGATGAGCAGTTCTTC. Here the chain combines TRBV13 and TRBJ2-1, and TRBD1 aligns with 7 junction nucleotides. The CDR3 covers 14 residues, taking in both the cysteine and the phenylalanine. Left in the record is the CDR3 DNA by itself, 42 bases read in frame from the first base. CDR1 PRHDT and CDR2 FYEKMQ are derived from the germline V gene (reference sequence). Unmatched junction bases come to 9, with V trimmed by 5 bases and J by 8 bases. With all but the CDR3 taken from the reference TRBV13 and TRBJ2-1 genes, the full variable domain is: AAGVIQSPRHLIKEKRETATLKCYPIPRHDTVYWYQQGPGQDPQFLISFYEKMQSDKGSIPDRFSAQQFSDYHSELNMSSLELGDSALYFCASSPDREGDEQFFGPGTRLTVL.